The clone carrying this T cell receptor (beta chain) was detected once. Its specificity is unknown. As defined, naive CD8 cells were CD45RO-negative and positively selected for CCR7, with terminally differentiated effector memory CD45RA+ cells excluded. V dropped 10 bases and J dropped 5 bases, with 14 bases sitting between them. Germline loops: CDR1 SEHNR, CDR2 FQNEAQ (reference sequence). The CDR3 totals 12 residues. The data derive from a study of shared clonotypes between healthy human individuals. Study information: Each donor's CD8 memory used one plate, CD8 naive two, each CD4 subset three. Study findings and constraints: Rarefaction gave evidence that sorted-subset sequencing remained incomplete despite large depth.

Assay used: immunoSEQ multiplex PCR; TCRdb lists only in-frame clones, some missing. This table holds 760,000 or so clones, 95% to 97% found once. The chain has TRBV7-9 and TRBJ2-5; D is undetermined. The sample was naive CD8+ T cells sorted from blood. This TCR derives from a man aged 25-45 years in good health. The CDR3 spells CAITDTAETQYF. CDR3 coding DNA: TGTGCCATCACCGACACGGCTGAGACCCAGTACTTC.